The rows below give T cell receptor beta chains drawn from one sample of a study of long-term antiretroviral therapy in people with HIV. Assay: immunoSEQ multiplex PCR; the TCRdb copy retains only in-frame clones and omits some. The sample shows 18,000 or so clones, approximately 78% of them seen only once. Source: unsorted PBMCs, taken at the start of antiretroviral therapy, before treatment. Receptors were obtained from a woman aged 40 to 50 with HIV. Both conserved end residues are part of each CDR3. Fields, in order: CDR3 protein, CDR3 DNA, clone size, D gene, J gene, V gene. A D gene is named only where the DNA matches it firmly. Not every row has a clone size; where given, it reads once, few, many or a size class.

CATSRGQVNSPLHF	TGTGCCACCAGCAGGGGACAGGTTAATTCACCCCTCCACTTT	NA	TRBD1	TRBJ1-6	TRBV15
CASSPGQGETQYF	TGTGCCAGCAGCCCAGGACAGGGGGAGACCCAGTACTTC	NA	TRBD1	TRBJ2-5	TRBV7-6
CASSLALIRVVGIEQYF	TGTGCCAGCAGCTTAGCCCTAATCAGGGTGGTCGGCATCGAGCAGTACTTC	NA	NA	TRBJ2-7	TRBV11-2
CASSQDTRGGTDTQYF	TGTGCCAGCAGCCAAGACACGCGGGGGGGCACAGATACGCAGTATTTT	NA	TRBD2	TRBJ2-3	TRBV4-2
CSVEEGTGGYYGYTF	TGCAGCGTTGAAGAAGGAACAGGGGGCTACTATGGCTACACCTTC	NA	TRBD1	TRBJ1-2	TRBV29-1
CASSLTGNSNQPQHF	TGTGCCAGCAGCTTAACAGGGAATAGCAATCAGCCCCAGCATTTT	NA	NA	TRBJ1-5	TRBV7-3
CSVATRSGETQYF	TGCAGCGTTGCAACTAGGTCTGGGGAGACCCAGTACTTC	NA	NA	TRBJ2-5	TRBV29-1
CASSLVGRGPDTQYF	TGTGCCAGCAGCTTAGTAGGTCGGGGGCCGGATACGCAGTATTTT	NA	NA	TRBJ2-3	TRBV7-2
CASRGSGGTSYF	TGTGCCAGCAGAGGTAGCGGGGGAACTTCGTATTTT	NA	TRBD2	TRBJ2-3	TRBV28
CATRGHRGYQETQYF	TGTGCTACCCGGGGGCACAGGGGGTACCAAGAGACCCAGTACTTC	NA	TRBD1	TRBJ2-5	TRBV7-3
CASSGRGPTDTQYF	TGTGCCAGTAGTGGCAGGGGGCCCACAGATACGCAGTATTTT	NA	TRBD1	TRBJ2-3	TRBV19
CASSEEADTQYF	TGTGCCAGCAGCGAAGAGGCAGATACGCAGTATTTT	NA	NA	TRBJ2-3	TRBV7-9
CAWTVTDTQYF	TGTGCCTGGACTGTGACAGATACGCAGTATTTT	NA	NA	TRBJ2-3	TRBV30
CATSGRTKLSLAFF	TGTGCCACCAGCGGGCGGACAAAGCTTTCGTTGGCTTTCTTT	NA	NA	TRBJ1-1	TRBV15
CASSYSWGGGRETQYF	TGTGCCAGCAGTTACTCTTGGGGCGGAGGGCGAGAGACCCAGTACTTC	once	NA	TRBJ2-5	TRBV6-5
CASSLEGSLRETQYF	TGCGCCAGCAGCTTGGAGGGTAGCCTACGTGAGACCCAGTACTTC	NA	NA	TRBJ2-5	TRBV5-1
CASSQLLGQVPGYF	TGCGCCAGCAGCCAACTTCTCGGACAGGTCCCCGGGTACTTC	NA	TRBD1	TRBJ2-4	TRBV4-1
CATSFGSSYNSPLHF	TGTGCCACCTCTTTTGGTAGCTCCTATAATTCACCCCTCCACTTT	few	NA	TRBJ1-6	TRBV27
CASSTDRHYEQYF	TGCGCCAGCAGCACGGACAGGCACTACGAGCAGTACTTC	once	TRBD1	TRBJ2-7	TRBV5-1
CAGSAALEEQYF	TGTGCCGGTTCCGCCGCCCTCGAGGAGCAGTACTTC	NA	NA	TRBJ2-7	TRBV28
CASSGTTGRFHGYTF	TGTGCCAGCAGCGGCACGACAGGGCGGTTTCATGGCTACACCTTC	NA	TRBD1	TRBJ1-2	TRBV9
CASSQGLAGTSTDTQYF	TGTGCCAGCAGCCAGGGACTAGCGGGGACTAGCACAGATACGCAGTATTTT	NA	TRBD2	TRBJ2-3	TRBV5-4
CASSPSSGQGSGANVLTF	TGTGCCAGCAGCCCGTCTTCGGGACAGGGGTCTGGGGCCAACGTCCTGACTTTC	NA	TRBD1	TRBJ2-6	TRBV7-9
CASTGQGEMSTEAFF	TGTGCCAGTACGGGACAGGGGGAAATGAGCACTGAAGCTTTCTTT	NA	TRBD1	TRBJ1-1	TRBV19
CASSLGSGSSYEQYF	TGTGCCAGCAGCTTAGGCAGTGGAAGCTCCTACGAGCAGTACTTC	NA	NA	TRBJ2-7	TRBV7-2
CASSLRVTNSPLHF	TGCGCCAGCAGCTTGCGAGTGACTAATTCACCCCTCCACTTT	NA	NA	TRBJ1-6	TRBV5-1
CASSGQNYGYTF	TGTGCCAGCAGCGGACAGAACTATGGCTACACCTTC	NA	NA	TRBJ1-2	TRBV9
CASSLFGTGDNSPLHF	TGCGCCAGCAGCTTGTTTGGGACGGGGGACAATTCACCCCTCCACTTT	NA	NA	TRBJ1-6	TRBV5-1
CASSTPGRSSGANVLTF	TGCGCCAGCAGCACCCCGGGACGAAGCTCTGGGGCCAACGTCCTGACTTTC	NA	NA	TRBJ2-6	TRBV4-1
CASSQTMGYGYTF	TGCGCCAGCAGCCAAACGATGGGCTATGGCTACACCTTC	NA	NA	TRBJ1-2	TRBV4-3
CSARQGRETQYF	TGCAGCGCCCGACAGGGACGGGAGACCCAGTACTTC	NA	TRBD1	TRBJ2-5	TRBV29-1
CASSVGASLYEQYF	TGTGCCAGCAGCGTAGGGGCTAGTCTCTACGAGCAGTACTTC	NA	NA	TRBJ2-7	TRBV28
CASSLEFETQYF	TGTGCCAGCAGCTTAGAGTTTGAGACCCAGTACTTC	NA	NA	TRBJ2-5	TRBV7-9
CASSQAVRPGGYGYTF	TGCGCCAGCAGCCAAGCGGTGCGCCCGGGAGGCTATGGCTACACCTTC	NA	NA	TRBJ1-2	TRBV4-1
CSAATGKTLHF	TGCAGCGCTGCGACAGGGAAGACCCTCCACTTT	once	TRBD1	TRBJ1-6	TRBV29-1
CASSLSDRVPGELFF	TGTGCCAGCAGTTTATCGGACAGGGTCCCCGGGGAGCTGTTTTTT	NA	TRBD1	TRBJ2-2	TRBV27
CASSQVGTSGGGGNEQFF	TGCGCCAGCAGCCAAGTGGGGACTAGCGGGGGCGGCGGGAATGAGCAGTTCTTC	once	TRBD2	TRBJ2-1	TRBV4-1
CASGGQGGTEAFF	TGCGCCAGCGGGGGACAGGGGGGGACTGAAGCTTTCTTT	NA	TRBD1	TRBJ1-1	TRBV5-1
CASSQSPGFEQYF	TGTGCCAGCAGCCAAAGTCCGGGTTTTGAGCAGTACTTC	NA	NA	TRBJ2-7	TRBV7-3
CASSPGGLAGGDTQYF	TGTGCCAGCTCACCAGGCGGACTAGCGGGGGGGGATACGCAGTATTTT	NA	TRBD2	TRBJ2-3	TRBV18
CASSFRLAETQYF	TGTGCCAGCAGCTTTCGACTAGCGGAGACCCAGTACTTC	NA	TRBD2	TRBJ2-5	TRBV7-7
CASSRRDKLNTEAFF	TGCGCCAGCAGCCGCCGGGACAAGCTGAACACTGAAGCTTTCTTT	NA	NA	TRBJ1-1	TRBV4-1
CARSLASGGPSSYNEQFF	TGTGCCAGAAGCTTGGCTAGCGGGGGCCCCAGCTCCTACAATGAGCAGTTCTTC	NA	TRBD2	TRBJ2-1	TRBV5-3
CASSSSTLTDTQYF	TGTGCCAGCAGCTCGTCGACTCTCACAGATACGCAGTATTTT	NA	NA	TRBJ2-3	TRBV7-9
CATSREGDTQYF	TGTGCCACCAGCAGAGAAGGCGATACGCAGTATTTT	once	NA	TRBJ2-3	TRBV15
CASSQEQGAVYGYTF	TGCGCCAGCAGCCAGGAACAGGGGGCGGTCTATGGCTACACCTTC	NA	TRBD1	TRBJ1-2	TRBV4-3
CASSFGDTIYEQYF	TGTGCCAGCAGCTTCGGGGACACTATCTACGAGCAGTACTTC	NA	NA	TRBJ2-7	TRBV7-2
CASSLLAGQGPNTEAFF	TGTGCCAGCAGCTTATTGGCGGGACAGGGGCCGAACACTGAAGCTTTCTTT	NA	TRBD1	TRBJ1-1	TRBV7-9
CATSSGGTRPQHF	TGTGCCACCAGCAGTGGCGGGACTCGGCCCCAGCATTTT	NA	NA	TRBJ1-5	TRBV15
CASSHPTSGGAREQYF	TGTGCCAGCAGCCACCCGACTAGCGGGGGGGCCCGCGAGCAGTACTTC	NA	TRBD2	TRBJ2-7	TRBV4-2
CASSLWLENTGELFF	TGCGCCAGCAGCTTGTGGCTGGAGAACACCGGGGAGCTGTTTTTT	NA	NA	TRBJ2-2	TRBV5-1
CASSDQETQYF	TGTGCCAGCAGCGACCAAGAGACCCAGTACTTC	NA	NA	TRBJ2-5	TRBV11-1
CASSPGDILREQYF	TGTGCCAGCAGCCCTGGGGACATCCTCCGAGAGCAGTACTTC	NA	NA	TRBJ2-7	TRBV7-2